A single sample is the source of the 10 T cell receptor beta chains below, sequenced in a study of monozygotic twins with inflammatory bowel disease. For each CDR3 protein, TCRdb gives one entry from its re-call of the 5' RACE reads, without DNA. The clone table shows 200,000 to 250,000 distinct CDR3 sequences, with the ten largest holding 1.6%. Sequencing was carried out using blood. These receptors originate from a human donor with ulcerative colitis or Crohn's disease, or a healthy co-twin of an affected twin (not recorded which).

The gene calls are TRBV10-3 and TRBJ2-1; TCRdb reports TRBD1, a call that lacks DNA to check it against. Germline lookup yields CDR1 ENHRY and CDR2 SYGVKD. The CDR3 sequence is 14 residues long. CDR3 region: CAISDLGGNNEQFF.

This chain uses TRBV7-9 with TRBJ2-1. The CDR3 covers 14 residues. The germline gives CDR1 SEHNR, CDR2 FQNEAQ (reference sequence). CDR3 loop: CASSLVTGLAEQFF. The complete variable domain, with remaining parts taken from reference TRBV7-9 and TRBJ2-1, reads DTGVSQNPRHKITKRGQNVTFRCDPISEHNRLYWYRQTLGQGPEFLTYFQNEAQLEKSRLLSDRFSAERPKGSFSTLEIQRTEQGDSAMYLCASSLVTGLAEQFFGPGTRLTVL.

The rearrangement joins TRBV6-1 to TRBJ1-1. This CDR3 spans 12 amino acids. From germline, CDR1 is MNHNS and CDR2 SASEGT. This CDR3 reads CASDRLNTEAFF.

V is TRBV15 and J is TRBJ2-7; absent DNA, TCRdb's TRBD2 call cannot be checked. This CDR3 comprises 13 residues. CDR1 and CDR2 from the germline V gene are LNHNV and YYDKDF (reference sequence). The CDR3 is CATSREGSGEQYF.

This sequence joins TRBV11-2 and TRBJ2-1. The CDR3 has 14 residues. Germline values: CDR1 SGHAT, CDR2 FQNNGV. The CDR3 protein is CASSFRGWYNEQFF.

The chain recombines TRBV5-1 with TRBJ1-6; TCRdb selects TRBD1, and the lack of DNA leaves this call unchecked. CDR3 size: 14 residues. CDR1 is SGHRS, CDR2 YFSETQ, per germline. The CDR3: CASSDRGRSSPLHF. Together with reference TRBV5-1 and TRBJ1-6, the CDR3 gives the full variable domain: KAGVTQTPRYLIKTRGQQVTLSCSPISGHRSVSWYQQTPGQGLQFLFEYFSETQRNKGNFPGRFSGRQFSNSRSEMNVSTLELGDSALYLCASSDRGRSSPLHFGNGTRLTVT.

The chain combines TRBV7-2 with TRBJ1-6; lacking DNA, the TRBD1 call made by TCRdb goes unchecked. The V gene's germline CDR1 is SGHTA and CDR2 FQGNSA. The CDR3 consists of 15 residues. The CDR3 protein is CASSLDRTEYSPLHF.

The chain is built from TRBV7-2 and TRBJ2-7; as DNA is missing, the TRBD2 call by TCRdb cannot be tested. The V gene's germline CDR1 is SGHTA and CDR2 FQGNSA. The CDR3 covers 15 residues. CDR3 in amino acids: CASSLLAGEREEQYF.

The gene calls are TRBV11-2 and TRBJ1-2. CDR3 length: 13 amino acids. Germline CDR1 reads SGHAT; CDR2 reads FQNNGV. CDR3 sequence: CASSVERNYGYTF. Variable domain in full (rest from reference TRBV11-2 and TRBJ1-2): EAGVAQSPRYKIIEKRQSVAFWCNPISGHATLYWYQQILGQGPKLLIQFQNNGVVDDSQLPKDRFSAERLKGVDSTLKIQPAKLEDSAVYLCASSVERNYGYTFGSGTRLTVV.

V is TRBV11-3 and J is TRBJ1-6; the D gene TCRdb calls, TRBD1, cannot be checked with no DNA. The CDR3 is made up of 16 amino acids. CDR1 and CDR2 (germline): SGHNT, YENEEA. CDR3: CASSLERTGTNSPLHF.